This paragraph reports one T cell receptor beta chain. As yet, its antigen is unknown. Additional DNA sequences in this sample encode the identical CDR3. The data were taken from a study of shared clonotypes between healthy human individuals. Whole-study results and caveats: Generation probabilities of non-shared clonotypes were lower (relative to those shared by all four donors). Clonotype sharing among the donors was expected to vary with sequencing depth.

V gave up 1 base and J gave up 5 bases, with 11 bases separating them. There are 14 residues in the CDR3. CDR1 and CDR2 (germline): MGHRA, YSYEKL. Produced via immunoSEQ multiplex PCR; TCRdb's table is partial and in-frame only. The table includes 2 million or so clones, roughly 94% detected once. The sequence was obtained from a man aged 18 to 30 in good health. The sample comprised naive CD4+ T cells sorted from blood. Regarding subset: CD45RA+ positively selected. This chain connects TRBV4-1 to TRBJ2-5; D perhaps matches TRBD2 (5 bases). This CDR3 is CASSQVASGETQYF. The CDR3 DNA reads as TGCGCCAGCAGCCAAGTGGCATCGGGGGAGACCCAGTACTTC.